This TCR beta chain was documented in a study of control samples from healthy donors and cancer patients. Using immunoSEQ multiplex PCR, the repertoire was profiled, and TCRdb retains in-frame clones only, with some absent. This table has 150,000 to 200,000 clones, just over 85% appearing once. The CDR3 is made up of 18 amino acids. Germline-derived CDR1 and CDR2 are SEHNR and FQNEAQ (reference sequence). The trim removed 4 bases at V and 2 bases at J, leaving 8 bases unmatched. The sequence came from a woman aged 25 to 39 in good health. Sequences were obtained from blood. The chain recombines TRBV7-9 with TRBJ2-6; the match to TRBD1 covers 10 bases. The CDR3 spells CASSWGDRGPPGANVLTF. CDR3 nucleotide sequence: TGTGCCAGCAGCTGGGGCGACAGGGGGCCCCCTGGGGCCAACGTCCTGACTTTC.